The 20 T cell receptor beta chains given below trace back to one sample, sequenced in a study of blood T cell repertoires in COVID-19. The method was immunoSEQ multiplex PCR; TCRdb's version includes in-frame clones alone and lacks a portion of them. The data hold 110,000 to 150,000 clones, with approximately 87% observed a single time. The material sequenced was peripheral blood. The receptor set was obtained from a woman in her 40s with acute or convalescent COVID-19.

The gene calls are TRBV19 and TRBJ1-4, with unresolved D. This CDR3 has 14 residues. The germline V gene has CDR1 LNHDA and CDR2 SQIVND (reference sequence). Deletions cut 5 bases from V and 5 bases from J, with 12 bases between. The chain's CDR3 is CASSPRGGNEKLFF. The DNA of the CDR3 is TGTGCCAGTAGTCCCCGGGGAGGAAATGAAAAACTGTTTTTT.

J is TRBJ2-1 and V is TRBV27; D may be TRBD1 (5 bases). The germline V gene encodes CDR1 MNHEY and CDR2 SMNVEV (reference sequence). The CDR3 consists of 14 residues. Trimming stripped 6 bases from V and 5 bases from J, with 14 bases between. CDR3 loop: CASRWATENNEQFF. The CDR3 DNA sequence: TGTGCCAGCAGGTGGGCGACAGAGAACAATGAGCAGTTCTTC.

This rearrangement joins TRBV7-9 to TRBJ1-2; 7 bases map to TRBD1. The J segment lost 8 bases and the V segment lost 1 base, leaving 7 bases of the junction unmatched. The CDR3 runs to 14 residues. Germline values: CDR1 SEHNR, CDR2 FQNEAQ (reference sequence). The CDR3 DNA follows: TGTGCCAGCAGCTTAGACAGGGGCCTGAGGGGCTACACCTTC. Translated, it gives CASSLDRGLRGYTF.

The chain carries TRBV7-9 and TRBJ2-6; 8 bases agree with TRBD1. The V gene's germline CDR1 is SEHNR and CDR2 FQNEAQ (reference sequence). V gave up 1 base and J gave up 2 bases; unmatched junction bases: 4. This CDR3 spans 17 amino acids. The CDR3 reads CASSLGPGGAGANVLTF. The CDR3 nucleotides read TGTGCCAGCAGCTTAGGGCCAGGGGGCGCTGGGGCCAACGTCCTGACTTTC.

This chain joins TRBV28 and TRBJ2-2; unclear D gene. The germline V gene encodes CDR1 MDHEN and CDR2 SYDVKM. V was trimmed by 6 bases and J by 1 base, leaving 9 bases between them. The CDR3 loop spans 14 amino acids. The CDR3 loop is CASRPTVNTGELFF. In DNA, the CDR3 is TGTGCCAGCAGGCCAACAGTGAACACCGGGGAGCTGTTTTTT.

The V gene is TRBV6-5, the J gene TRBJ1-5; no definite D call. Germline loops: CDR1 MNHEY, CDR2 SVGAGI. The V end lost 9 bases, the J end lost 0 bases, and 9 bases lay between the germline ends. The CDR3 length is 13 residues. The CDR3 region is CAREQHSNQPQHF. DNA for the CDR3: TGTGCCAGAGAACAGCATAGCAATCAGCCCCAGCATTTT.

The CDR3 sequence: CASSPELAGVVTQYF. CDR3 sequence (DNA): TGTGCCAGCAGTCCCGAGCTAGCGGGGGTGGTGACCCAGTACTTC. The chain couples TRBV28 to TRBJ2-5; TRBD2 aligns across 10 bases. The CDR3 loop spans 15 amino acids. Germline V gives CDR1 MDHEN, CDR2 SYDVKM. V trimming: 5 bases; J trimming: 7 bases; junction bases outside the gene matches: 10.

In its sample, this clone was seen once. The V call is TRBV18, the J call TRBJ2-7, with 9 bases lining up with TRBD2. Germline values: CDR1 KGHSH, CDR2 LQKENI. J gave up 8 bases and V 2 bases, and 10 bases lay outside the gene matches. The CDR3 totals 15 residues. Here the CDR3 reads CASSPGDSGRLKQYF. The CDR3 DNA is TGTGCCAGCTCACCAGGGGATAGCGGGAGATTAAAGCAGTACTTC.

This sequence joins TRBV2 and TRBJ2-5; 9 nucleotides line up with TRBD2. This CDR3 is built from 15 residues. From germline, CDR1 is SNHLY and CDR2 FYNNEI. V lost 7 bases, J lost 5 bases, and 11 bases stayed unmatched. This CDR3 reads CASIAERGVRETQYF. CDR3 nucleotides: TGTGCCAGCATTGCGGAGCGGGGGGTCCGGGAGACCCAGTACTTC.

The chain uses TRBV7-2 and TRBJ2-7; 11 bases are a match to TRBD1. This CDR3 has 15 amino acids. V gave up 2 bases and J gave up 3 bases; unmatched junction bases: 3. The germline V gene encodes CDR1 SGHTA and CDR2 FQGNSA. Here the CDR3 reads CASSLSGTGGYEQYF. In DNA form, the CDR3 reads TGTGCCAGCAGCTTATCCGGGACAGGGGGCTACGAGCAGTACTTC.

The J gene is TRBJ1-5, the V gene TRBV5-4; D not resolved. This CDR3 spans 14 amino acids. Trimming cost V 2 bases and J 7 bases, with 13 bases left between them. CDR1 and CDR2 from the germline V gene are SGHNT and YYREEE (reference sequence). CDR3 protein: CASSFGGKNQPQHF. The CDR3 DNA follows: TGTGCCAGCAGCTTCGGAGGAAAGAACCAGCCCCAGCATTTT.

The CDR3 sequence is CASSDPRDPGGTLSYTF. The CDR3 region has the DNA TGTGCCAGCAGTGACCCCCGGGACCCAGGGGGGACTTTGAGCTACACCTTC. The chain couples TRBV6-2 or TRBV6-3 to TRBJ1-2; TRBD1 matches at 7 bases. V dropped 5 bases and J dropped 9; count of bases not matched to a gene: 21. Germline CDR1 is MNHEY and CDR2 is SVGEGT. The CDR3 is made up of 17 amino acids.

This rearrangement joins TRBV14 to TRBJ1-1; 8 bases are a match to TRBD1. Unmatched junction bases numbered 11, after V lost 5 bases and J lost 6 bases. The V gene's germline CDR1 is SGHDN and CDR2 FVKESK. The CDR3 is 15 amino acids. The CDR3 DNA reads TGTGCCAGCAGCGCCCTAGACAGGGGAAGCGCTGAAGCTTTCTTT. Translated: CASSALDRGSAEAFF.

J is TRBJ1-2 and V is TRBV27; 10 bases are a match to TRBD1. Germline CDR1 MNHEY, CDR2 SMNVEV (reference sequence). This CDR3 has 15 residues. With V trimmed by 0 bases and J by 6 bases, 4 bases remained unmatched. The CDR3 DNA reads TGTGCCAGCAGTTTATCGTCCGGGACAGGGGATGGCTACACCTTC. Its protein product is CASSLSSGTGDGYTF.

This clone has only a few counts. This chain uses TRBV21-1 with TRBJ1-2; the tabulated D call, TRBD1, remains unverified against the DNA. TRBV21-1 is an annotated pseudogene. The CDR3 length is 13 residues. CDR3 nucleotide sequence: TGTGCCAGCAGCGGGATCTTGGGGCTTGGCTACACCTTC. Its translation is CASSGILGLGYTF.

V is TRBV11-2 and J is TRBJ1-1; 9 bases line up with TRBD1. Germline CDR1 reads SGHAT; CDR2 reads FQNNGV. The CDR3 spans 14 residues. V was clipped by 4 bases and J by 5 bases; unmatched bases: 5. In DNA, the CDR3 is TGTGCCAGCAGCTCCACAGGGGGCGGAACTGAAGCTTTCTTT. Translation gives CASSSTGGGTEAFF.

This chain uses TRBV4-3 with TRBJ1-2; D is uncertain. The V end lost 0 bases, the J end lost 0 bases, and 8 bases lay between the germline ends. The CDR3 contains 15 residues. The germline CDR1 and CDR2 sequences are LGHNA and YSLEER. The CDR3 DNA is TGCGCCAGCAGCCAAGATCTCAGTTCTAACTATGGCTACACCTTC. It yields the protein CASSQDLSSNYGYTF.

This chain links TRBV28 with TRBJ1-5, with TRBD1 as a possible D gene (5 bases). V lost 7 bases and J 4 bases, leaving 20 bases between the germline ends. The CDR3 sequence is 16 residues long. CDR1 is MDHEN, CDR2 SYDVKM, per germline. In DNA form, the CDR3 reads TGTGCCAGCACCGGGGACTCACTCGCCTCGAATCAGCCCCAGCATTTT. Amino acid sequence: CASTGDSLASNQPQHF.

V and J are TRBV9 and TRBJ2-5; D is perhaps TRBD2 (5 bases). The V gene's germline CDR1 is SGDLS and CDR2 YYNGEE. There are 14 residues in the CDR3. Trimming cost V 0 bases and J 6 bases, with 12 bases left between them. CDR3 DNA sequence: TGTGCCAGCAGCGTAGACGGGATGGTGAAGACCCAGTACTTC. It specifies CASSVDGMVKTQYF.

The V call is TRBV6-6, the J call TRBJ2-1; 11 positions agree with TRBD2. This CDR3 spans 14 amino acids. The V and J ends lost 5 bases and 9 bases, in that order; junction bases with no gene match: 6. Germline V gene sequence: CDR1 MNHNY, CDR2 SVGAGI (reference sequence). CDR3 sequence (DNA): TGTGCCAGCAGTCTAGCGGGGGGCAGGGGTGAGCAGTTCTTC. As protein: CASSLAGGRGEQFF.